The entry that follows covers one TCR beta chain sequence. This entry belongs to a study of T cell changes during pregnancy in multiple sclerosis. Assay: immunoSEQ multiplex PCR; the TCRdb copy retains only in-frame clones and omits some. The table has tens of thousands of clones, over 85% seen once. V shed 7 bases and J 7 bases; nucleotides not matched to a gene: 8. The CDR3 length is 15 residues. CDR1 is SNHLY, CDR2 FYNNEI, per germline. The sequence came from a female donor in good health, enrolled as a control in a pregnancy study. This specimen consisted of peripheral blood, obtained in the second trimester of pregnancy. The chain is built from TRBV2 and TRBJ1-6; 9 bases are a match to TRBD1. CDR3 nucleotides: TGTGCCAGCACCGGCTCGGGACAGGGAAATTCACCCCTCCACTTT. It is translated as CASTGSGQGNSPLHF.